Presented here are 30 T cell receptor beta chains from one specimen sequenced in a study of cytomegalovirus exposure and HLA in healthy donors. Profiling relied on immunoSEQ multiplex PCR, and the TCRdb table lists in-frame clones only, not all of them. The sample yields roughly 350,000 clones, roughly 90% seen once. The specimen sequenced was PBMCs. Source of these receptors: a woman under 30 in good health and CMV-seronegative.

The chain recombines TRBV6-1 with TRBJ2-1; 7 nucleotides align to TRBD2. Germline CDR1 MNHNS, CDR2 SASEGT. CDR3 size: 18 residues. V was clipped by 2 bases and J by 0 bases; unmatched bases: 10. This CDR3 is CASSETGRTRRSYNEQFF. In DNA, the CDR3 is TGTGCCAGCAGTGAAACCGGGCGGACTAGGCGCTCCTACAATGAGCAGTTCTTC.

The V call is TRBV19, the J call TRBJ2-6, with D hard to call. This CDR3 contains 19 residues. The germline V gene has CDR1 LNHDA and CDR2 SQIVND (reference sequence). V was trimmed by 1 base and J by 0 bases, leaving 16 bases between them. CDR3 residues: CASSIGDTQMGSGANVLTF. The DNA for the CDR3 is TGTGCCAGTAGTATAGGAGACACCCAGATGGGCTCTGGGGCCAACGTCCTGACTTTC.

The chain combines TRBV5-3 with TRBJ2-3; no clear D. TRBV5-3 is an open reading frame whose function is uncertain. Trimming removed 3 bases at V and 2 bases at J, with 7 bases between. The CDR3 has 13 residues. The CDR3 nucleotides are TGTGCCAGAAGCTCCCCCAACACAGATACGCAGTATTTT. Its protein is CARSSPNTDTQYF.

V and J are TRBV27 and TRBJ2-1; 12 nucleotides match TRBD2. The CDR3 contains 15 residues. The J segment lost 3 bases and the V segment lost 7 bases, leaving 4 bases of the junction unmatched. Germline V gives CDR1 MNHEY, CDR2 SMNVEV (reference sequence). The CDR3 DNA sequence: TGTGCCAGCACCTTGACTAGCGGGGGCTACAATGAGCAGTTCTTC. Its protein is CASTLTSGGYNEQFF.

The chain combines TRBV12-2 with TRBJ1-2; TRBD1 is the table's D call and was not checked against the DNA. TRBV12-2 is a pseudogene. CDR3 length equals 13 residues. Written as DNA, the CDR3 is TGTGCAAGTCGCTCGAGGGGGCTTCAAGGCTACACCTTC. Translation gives CASRSRGLQGYTF.

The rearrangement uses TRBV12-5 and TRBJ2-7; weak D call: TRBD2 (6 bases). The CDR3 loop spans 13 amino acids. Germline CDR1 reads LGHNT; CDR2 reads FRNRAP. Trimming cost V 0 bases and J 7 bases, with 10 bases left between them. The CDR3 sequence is CASGLVRGGEQYF. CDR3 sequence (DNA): TGTGCTAGTGGTTTGGTAAGGGGAGGTGAGCAGTACTTC.

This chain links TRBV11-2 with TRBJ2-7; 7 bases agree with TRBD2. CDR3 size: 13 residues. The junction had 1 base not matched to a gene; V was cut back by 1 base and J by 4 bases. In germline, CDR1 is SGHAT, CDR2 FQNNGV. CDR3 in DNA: TGTGCCAGCAGCTTAGTGGGGGGGTACGAGCAGTACTTC. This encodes CASSLVGGYEQYF.

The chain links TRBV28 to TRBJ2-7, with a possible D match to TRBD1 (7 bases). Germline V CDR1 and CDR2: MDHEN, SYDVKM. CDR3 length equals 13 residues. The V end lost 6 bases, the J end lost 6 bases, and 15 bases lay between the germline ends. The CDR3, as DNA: TGTGCCAGCAGAGCCCGACAGGGAGGCGAGCAGTACTTC. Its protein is CASRARQGGEQYF.

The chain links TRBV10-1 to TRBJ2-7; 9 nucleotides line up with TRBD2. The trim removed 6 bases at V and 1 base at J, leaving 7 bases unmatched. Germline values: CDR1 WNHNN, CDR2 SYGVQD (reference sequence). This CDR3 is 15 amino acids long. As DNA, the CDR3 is TGCGCCAGCAGACGAAGCGGGAGGCATTCCTACGAGCAGTACTTC. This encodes CASRRSGRHSYEQYF.

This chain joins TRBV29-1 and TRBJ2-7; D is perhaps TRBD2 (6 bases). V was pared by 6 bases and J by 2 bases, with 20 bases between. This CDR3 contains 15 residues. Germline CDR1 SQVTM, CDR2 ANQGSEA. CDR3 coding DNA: TGCAGCGTGTCCTCGACTTATAGCGGCGCCTACGAGCAGTACTTC. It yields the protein CSVSSTYSGAYEQYF.

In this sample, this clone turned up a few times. The CDR3 nucleotides are TGTGCCAGCAGAGCCGGACAGGGAGGCGACGAGCAGTACTTC. Amino acid sequence: CASRAGQGGDEQYF. The V gene is TRBV6-1, the J gene TRBJ2-7, with 8 bases that match TRBD1. Trimming at V came to 6 bases and at J to 5 bases, leaving 9 bases not matched to a gene. In germline, CDR1 is MNHNS, CDR2 SASEGT. The CDR3 runs to 14 residues.

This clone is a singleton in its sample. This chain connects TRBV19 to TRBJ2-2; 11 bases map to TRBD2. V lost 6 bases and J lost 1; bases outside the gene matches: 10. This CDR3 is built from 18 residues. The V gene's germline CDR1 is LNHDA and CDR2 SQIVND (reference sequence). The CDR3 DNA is TGTGCCAGTAGCTCCCCGGGACTAGCGGCTTTGAACACCGGGGAGCTGTTTTTT. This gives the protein CASSSPGLAALNTGELFF.

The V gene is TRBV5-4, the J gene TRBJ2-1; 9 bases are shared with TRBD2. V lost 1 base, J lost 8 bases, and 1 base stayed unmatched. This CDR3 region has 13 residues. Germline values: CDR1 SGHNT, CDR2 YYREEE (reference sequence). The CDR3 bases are TGTGCCAGCAGCTTGAGCGGGAGGCATGAGCAGTTCTTC. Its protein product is CASSLSGRHEQFF.

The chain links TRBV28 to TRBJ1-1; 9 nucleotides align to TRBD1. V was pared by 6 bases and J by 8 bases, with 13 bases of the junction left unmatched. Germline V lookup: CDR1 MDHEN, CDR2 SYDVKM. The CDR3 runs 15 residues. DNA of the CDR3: TGTGCCAGCAGCGTTCAAGACAGGGGGGCCTTCGAAGCTTTCTTT. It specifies CASSVQDRGAFEAFF.

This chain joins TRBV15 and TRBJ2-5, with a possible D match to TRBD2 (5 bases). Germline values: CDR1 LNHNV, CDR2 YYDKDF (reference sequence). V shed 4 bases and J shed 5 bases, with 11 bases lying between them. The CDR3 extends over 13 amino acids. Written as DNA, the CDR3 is TGTGCCACCAGCAAGGATTGGGAGGAGACCCAGTACTTC. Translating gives CATSKDWEETQYF.

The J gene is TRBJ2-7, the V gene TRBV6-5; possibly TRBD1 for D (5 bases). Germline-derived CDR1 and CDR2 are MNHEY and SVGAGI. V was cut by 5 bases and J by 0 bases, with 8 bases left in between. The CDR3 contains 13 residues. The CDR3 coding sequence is TGTGCCAGCAGTCCAGGGATCTCCTACGAGCAGTACTTC. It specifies CASSPGISYEQYF.

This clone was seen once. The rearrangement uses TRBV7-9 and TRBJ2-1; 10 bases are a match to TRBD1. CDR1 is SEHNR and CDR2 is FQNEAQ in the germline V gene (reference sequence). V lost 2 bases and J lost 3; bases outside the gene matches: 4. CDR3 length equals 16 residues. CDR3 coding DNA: TGTGCCAGCAGCTTACGACAGGGGGCTTTCTACAATGAGCAGTTCTTC. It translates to CASSLRQGAFYNEQFF.

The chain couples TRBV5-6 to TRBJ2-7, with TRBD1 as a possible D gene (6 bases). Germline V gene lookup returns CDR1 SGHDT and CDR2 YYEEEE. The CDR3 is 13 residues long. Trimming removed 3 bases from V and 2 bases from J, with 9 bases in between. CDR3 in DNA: TGTGCCAGCAGCTCAGGGGACACCTACGAGCAGTACTTC. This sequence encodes CASSSGDTYEQYF.

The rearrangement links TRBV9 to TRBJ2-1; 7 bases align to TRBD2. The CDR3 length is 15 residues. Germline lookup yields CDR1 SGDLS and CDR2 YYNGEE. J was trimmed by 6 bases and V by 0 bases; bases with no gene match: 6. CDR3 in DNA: TGTGCCAGCAGCGTAGGGGCGGGAGTAGGCAATGAGCAGTTCTTC. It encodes CASSVGAGVGNEQFF.

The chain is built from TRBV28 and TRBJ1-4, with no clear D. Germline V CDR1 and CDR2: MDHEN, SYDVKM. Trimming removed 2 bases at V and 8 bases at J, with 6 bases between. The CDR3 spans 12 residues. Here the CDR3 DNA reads TGTGCCAGCAGTTTAACTTTAGAAAAACTGTTTTTT. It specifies CASSLTLEKLFF. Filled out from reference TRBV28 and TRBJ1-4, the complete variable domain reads DVKVTQSSRYLVKRTGEKVFLECVQDMDHENMFWYRQDPGLGLRLIYFSYDVKMKEKGDIPEGYSVSREKKERFSLILESASTNQTSMYLCASSLTLEKLFFGSGTQLSVL.

The CDR3 nucleotides read TGTGCCAGCAGCTTAGTTGGAGAACTGTTTTTT. This gives the protein CASSLVGELFF. J is TRBJ1-4 and V is TRBV7-2; D is unclear. The CDR3 has 11 residues. Trimming took 1 base from V and 12 from J, leaving 6 bases between them. The germline CDR1 and CDR2 sequences are SGHTA and FQGNSA.

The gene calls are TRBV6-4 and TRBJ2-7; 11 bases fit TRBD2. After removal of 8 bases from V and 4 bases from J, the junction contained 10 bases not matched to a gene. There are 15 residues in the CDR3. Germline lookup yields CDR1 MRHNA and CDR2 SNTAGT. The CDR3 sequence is CASGQTSGSTYEQYF. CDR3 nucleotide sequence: TGTGCCAGCGGCCAAACTAGCGGGAGTACGTACGAGCAGTACTTC.

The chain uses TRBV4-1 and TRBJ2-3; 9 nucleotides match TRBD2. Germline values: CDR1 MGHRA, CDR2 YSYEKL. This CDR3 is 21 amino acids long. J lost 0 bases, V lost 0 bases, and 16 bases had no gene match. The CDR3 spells CASSQDRGELAGASSTDTQYF. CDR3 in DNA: TGCGCCAGCAGCCAAGATCGCGGGGAACTAGCGGGTGCTTCTAGCACAGATACGCAGTATTTT.

The CDR3 reads CASSVRLAGTSTDTQYF. The CDR3 coding sequence is TGTGCCAGCAGCGTACGACTAGCGGGCACTAGCACAGATACGCAGTATTTT. The chain employs TRBV7-3 and TRBJ2-3, with TRBD2 matching 10 bases. With 5 bases clipped from V and 0 bases from J, the junction kept 8 bases outside the gene matches. Germline V gene lookup returns CDR1 SGHTA and CDR2 FQGTGA. This CDR3 has 17 residues. Full variable domain (missing parts from reference TRBV7-3 and TRBJ2-3): GAGVSQTPSNKVTEKGKYVELRCDPISGHTALYWYRQSLGQGPEFLIYFQGTGAADDSGLPNDRFFAVRPEGSVSTLKIQRTERGDSAVYLCASSVRLAGTSTDTQYFGPGTRLTVL.

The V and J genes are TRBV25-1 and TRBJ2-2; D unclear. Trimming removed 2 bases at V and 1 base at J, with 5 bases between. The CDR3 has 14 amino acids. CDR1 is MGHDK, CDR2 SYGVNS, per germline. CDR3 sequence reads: CASSENKNTGELFF. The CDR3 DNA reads TGTGCCAGCAGTGAAAACAAGAACACCGGGGAGCTGTTTTTT.

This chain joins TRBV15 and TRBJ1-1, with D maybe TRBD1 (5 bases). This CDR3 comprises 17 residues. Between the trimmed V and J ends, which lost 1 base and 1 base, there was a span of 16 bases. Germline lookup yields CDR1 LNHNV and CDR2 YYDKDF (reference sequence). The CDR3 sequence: CATSRGGAGESNTEAFF. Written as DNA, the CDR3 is TGTGCCACCAGCAGAGGTGGGGCGGGAGAGTCGAACACTGAAGCTTTCTTT. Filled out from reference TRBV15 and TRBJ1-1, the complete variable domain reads DAMVIQNPRYQVTQFGKPVTLSCSQTLNHNVMYWYQQKSSQAPKLLFHYYDKDFNNEADTPDNFQSRRPNTSFCFLDIRSPGLGDTAMYLCATSRGGAGESNTEAFFGQGTRLTVV.

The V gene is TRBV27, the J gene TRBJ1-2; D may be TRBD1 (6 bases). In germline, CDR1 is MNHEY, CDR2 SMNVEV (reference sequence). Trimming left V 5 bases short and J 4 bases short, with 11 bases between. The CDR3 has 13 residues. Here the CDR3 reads CASSIRGAYGYTF. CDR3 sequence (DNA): TGTGCCAGCAGTATCAGGGGTGCCTATGGCTACACCTTC.

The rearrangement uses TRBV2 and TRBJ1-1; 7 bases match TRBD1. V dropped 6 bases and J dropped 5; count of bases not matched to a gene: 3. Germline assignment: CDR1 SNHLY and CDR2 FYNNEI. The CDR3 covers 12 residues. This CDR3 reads CASRIQGTEAFF. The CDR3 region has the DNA TGTGCCAGCAGGATACAGGGGACTGAAGCTTTCTTT.

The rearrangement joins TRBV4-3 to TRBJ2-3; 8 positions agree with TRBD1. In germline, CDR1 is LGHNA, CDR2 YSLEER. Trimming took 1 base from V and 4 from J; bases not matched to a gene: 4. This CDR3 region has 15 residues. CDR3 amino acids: CASSQGAGGSDTQYF. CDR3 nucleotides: TGCGCCAGCAGCCAAGGGGCAGGGGGCTCAGATACGCAGTATTTT.

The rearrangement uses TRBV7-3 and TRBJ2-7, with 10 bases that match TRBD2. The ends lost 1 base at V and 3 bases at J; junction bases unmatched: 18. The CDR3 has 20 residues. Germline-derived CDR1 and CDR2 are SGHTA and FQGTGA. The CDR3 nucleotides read TGTGCCAGCAGCTTAAGCCCCACGGGGGGGAGCGGGAGGGAAGACTACGAGCAGTACTTC. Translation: CASSLSPTGGSGREDYEQYF. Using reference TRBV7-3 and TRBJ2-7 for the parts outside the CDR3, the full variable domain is GAGVSQTPSNKVTEKGKYVELRCDPISGHTALYWYRQSLGQGPEFLIYFQGTGAADDSGLPNDRFFAVRPEGSVSTLKIQRTERGDSAVYLCASSLSPTGGSGREDYEQYFGPGTRLTVT.